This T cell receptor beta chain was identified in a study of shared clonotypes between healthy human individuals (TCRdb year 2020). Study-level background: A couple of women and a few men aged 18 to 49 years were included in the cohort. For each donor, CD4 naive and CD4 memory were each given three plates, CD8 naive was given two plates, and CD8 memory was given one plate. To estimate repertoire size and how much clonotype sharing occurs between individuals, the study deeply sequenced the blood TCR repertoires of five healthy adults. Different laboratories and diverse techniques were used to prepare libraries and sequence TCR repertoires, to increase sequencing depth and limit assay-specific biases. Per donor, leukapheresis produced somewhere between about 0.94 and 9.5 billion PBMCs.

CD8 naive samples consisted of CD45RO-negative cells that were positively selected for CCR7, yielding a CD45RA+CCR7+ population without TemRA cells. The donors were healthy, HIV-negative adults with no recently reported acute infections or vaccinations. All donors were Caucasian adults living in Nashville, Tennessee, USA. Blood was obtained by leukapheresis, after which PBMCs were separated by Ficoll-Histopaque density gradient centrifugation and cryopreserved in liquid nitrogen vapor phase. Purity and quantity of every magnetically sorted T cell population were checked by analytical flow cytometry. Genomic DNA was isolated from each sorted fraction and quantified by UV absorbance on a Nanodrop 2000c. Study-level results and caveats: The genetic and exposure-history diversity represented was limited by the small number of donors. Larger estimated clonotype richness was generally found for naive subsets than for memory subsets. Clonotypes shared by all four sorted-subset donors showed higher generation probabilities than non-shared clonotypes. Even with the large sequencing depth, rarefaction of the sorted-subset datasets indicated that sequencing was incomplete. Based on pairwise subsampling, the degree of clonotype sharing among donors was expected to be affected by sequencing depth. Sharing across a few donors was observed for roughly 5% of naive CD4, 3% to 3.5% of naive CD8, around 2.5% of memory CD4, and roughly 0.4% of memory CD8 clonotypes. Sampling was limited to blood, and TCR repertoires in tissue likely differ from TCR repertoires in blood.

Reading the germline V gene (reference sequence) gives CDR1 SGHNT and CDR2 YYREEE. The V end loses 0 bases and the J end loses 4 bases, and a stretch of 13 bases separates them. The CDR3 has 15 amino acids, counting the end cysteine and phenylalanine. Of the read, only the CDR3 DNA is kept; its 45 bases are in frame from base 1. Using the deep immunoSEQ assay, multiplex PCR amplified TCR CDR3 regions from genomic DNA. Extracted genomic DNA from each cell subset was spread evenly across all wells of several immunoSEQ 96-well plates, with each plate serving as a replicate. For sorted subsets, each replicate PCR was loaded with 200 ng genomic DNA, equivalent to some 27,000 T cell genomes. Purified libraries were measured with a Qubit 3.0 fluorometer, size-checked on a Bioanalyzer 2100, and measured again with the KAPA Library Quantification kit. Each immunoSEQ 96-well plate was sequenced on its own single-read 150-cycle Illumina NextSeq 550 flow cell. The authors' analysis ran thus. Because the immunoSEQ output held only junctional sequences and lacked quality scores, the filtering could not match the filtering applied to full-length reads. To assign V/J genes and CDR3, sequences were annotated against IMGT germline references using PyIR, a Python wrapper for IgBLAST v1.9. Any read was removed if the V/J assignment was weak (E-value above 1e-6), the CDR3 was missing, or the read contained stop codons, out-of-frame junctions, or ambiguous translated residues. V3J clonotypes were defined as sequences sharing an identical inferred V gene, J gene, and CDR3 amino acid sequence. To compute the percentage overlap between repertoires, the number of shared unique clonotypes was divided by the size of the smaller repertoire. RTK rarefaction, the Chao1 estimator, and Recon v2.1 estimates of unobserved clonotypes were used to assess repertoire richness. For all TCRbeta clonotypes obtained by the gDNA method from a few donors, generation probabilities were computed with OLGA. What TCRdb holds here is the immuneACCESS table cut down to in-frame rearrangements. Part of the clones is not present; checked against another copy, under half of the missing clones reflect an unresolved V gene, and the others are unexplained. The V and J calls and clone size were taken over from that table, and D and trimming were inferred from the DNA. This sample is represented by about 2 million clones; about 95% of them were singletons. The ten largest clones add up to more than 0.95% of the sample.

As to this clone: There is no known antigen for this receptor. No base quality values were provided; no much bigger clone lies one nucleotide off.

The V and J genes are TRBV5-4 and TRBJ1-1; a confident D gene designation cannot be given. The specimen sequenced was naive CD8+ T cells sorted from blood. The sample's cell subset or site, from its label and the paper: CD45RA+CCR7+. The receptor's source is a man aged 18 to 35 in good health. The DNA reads TGTGCCAGCAGCTTGGAAGCGGCCAGCGGCACTGAAGCTTTCTTT. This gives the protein CASSLEAASGTEAFF. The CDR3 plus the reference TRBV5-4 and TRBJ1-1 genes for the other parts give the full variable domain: ETGVTQSPTHLIKTRGQQVTLRCSSQSGHNTVSWYQQALGQGPQFIFQYYREEENGRGNFPPRFSGLQFPNYSSELNVNALELDDSALYLCASSLEAASGTEAFFGQGTRLTVV.